Included here is one T cell receptor (beta chain) sequence, with context. This sample is part of a study of blood T cell repertoires in COVID-19. In the study overall: Samples representing acute and convalescent COVID-19 were sourced from the United States, Italy and Spain. T cells, B-cell-depleted T cells, or PBMCs provided the cDNA or gDNA that served as material.

Study processing details: Nucleated cell number was recorded as an estimate derived from reference gene primer amplification. The data were produced by immunoSEQ multiplex PCR, yet TCRdb's version contains in-frame clones alone and is incomplete. The V and J calls and clone size come from that table; D and trimming were worked out from the DNA. The sample contains fewer than 120,000 clones, approximately 82% of which appear only once. The germline V gene encodes CDR1 MNHNY and CDR2 SVGAGI (reference sequence). V dropped 5 bases and J dropped 12; count of bases not matched to a gene: 21. CDR3 size: 18 residues.

The chain carries TRBV6-6 and TRBJ2-4, with 11 bases fitting TRBD2. The receptor was isolated from a woman older than 75 with acute or convalescent COVID-19. Sequenced material: peripheral blood. The CDR3, as DNA: TGTGCCAGCAGTCCCAACGCCCTGGCTAGCGGGGGGCCGAGGAGTCAGTACTTC. It codes for CASSPNALASGGPRSQYF.